This T cell receptor (beta chain) was obtained from a study of T cell repertoires in cytomegalovirus infection. Across the study: It can be stated that public TCR beta signatures indicated CMV infection as well as a matching HLA type.

V lost 0 bases and J lost 3, with 15 bases in between. Germline CDR1 reads SGHTA; CDR2 reads FQGNSA. The CDR3 covers 16 residues. This clonotype has a count of ten or more. Its antigen is not identified. The study's findings and limits: CMV carriers having the relevant HLA were flagged by cumulative public TCR beta family frequency.

Each CDR3 protein is one row after TCRdb ran MiXCR on the reads. The sample records a few hundred thousand distinct CDR3 sequences, over 7.5% being singletons. The rearrangement links TRBV7-2 to TRBJ2-7, with D perhaps matching TRBD2 (5 bases). The sequenced sample was PBMCs. The receptor was isolated from a human donor in good health (CMV status not recorded). Some clones in this sample may be carry-over from other donors' samples. The CDR3 is CASSLASTPRGYEQYF. The CDR3 coding sequence is TGTGCCAGCAGCTTAGCGAGCACACCACGGGGCTACGAGCAGTACTTC.